The 3 T cell receptor beta chains below were found in one sample sequenced in a study of T cell responses to AZD1222 COVID-19 vaccine. Generated by immunoSEQ multiplex PCR, the TCRdb table keeps only in-frame clones and is missing some. The sample has tens of thousands of clones; around four fifths are singletons. Material: peripheral blood, obtained on day 0 of MenACWY control vaccination. These receptors originate from an adult in good health.

The chain has TRBV7-9 and TRBJ1-2; D not resolved. This CDR3 comprises 15 residues. The germline CDR1 and CDR2 sequences are SEHNR and FQNEAQ (reference sequence). V shed 1 base and J shed 13 bases, with 22 bases lying between them. The CDR3 protein is CASSLEDGRTRYCTF. Here the CDR3 DNA reads TGTGCCAGCAGCTTAGAAGATGGGAGGACTCGCTATTGCACCTTC.

This clone was detected a few times. The chain joins TRBV14 to TRBJ1-1; D not resolved. The CDR3 length is 13 residues. The germline CDR1 and CDR2 sequences are SGHDN and FVKESK. Trimming took 4 bases from V and 11 from J, leaving 17 bases between them. CDR3: CASSRVGGGGAFF. The CDR3 DNA follows: TGTGCCAGCAGCCGAGTGGGAGGAGGAGGGGCTTTCTTT.

This chain joins TRBV6-5 and TRBJ1-2; TRBD1 matches 7 bases. The V gene end was trimmed by 7 bases and the J gene end by 4 bases; junction bases not matched to a gene: 12. The CDR3 covers 15 residues. Germline lookup yields CDR1 MNHEY and CDR2 SVGAGI. CDR3 nucleotide sequence: TGTGCCAGCACTAACTTGGGGACAGCTTTCTATGGCTACACCTTC. Protein sequence: CASTNLGTAFYGYTF.